This TCR beta chain appears in the sequencing data of a study of regulatory T cells in long-lasting Graves disease. Time point indicated: newly diagnosed GD, antithyroid drugs for less than 3 months. PBMC RNA served as the TCR library source. Building the TCR beta libraries relied on iRepertoire HTBI primers, and CDR3 regions underwent Arm-PCR. TCRdb reanalysed the multiplex PCR reads using MiXCR and keeps one entry per CDR3 protein. Here the sample spans roughly 400,000 distinct CDR3 sequences, 16% being singletons. The same data also contributed to another study, on T cells in Graves' hyperthyroidism and ophthalmopathy. This second study notes: Graves' hyperthyroidism showing no ophthalmopathy progression within 18 months was considered stable. Ophthalmopathy stood apart from stable hyperthyroidism in a 13 V-J model.

This sequence originates from a woman in her late teens or twenties with Graves disease. Source: peripheral blood mononuclear cells (PBMCs), taken at new diagnosis, from a patient treated with antithyroid drugs.

The DNA for the CDR3 is TGCAGTGCTAGAAGGAGTGACAGGGACAATGAGCAGTTCTTC. Protein sequence: CSARRSDRDNEQFF. V gene TRBV20-1 combines with J gene TRBJ2-1; 7 bases match TRBD1. The CDR3 is 14 amino acids. Trimming cost V 2 bases and J 5 bases; bases outside gene matches: 6. Germline V CDR1 and CDR2: DFQATT, SNEGSKA (reference sequence).